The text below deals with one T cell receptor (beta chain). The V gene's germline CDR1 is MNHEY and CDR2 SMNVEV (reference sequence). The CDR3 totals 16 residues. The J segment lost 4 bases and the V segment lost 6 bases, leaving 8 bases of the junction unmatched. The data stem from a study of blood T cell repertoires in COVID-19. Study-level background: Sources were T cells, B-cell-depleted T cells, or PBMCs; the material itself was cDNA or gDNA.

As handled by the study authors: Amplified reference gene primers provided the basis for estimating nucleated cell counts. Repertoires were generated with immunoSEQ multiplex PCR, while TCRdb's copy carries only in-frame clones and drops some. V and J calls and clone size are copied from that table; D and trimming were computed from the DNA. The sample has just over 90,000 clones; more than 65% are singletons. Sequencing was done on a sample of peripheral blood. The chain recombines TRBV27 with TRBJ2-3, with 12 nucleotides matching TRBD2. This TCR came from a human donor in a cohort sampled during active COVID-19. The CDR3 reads CASRKTSGRRSDTQYF. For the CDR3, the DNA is TGTGCCAGCAGGAAGACTAGCGGGAGACGGTCAGATACGCAGTATTTT.